This note documents a single T cell receptor (beta chain) sequence. The V end lost 0 bases, the J end lost 5 bases, and 14 bases lay between the germline ends. This CDR3 has 16 amino acids. Germline V gives CDR1 DFQATT, CDR2 SNEGSKA (reference sequence). This record comes from a study of blood T cells in healthy people across ages. Combining a sample-barcoded 5' primer with a J-beta primer mix, a second PCR ran for 7 to 11 cycles. MiXCR, applied by TCRdb to the 5' RACE reads, yields one record per CDR3 protein. The sample has about 1,400,000 distinct CDR3 sequences; approximately 60% are singletons. The source of this sequence is a man aged 18 to 30 in good health. Input material: blood. The chain employs TRBV20-1 and TRBJ1-6, with no clear D. The CDR3 bases are TGCAGTGCTAGAGATGGTCCTACACGGAATAATTCACCCCTCCACTTT. Residues: CSARDGPTRNNSPLHF.